The 15 T cell receptor beta chains given below trace back to one sample, sequenced in a study of cytomegalovirus exposure and HLA in healthy donors. Researchers ran the PCR with 60 Vbeta and 13 Jbeta primers. The table came from immunoSEQ multiplex PCR; TCRdb's copy has only in-frame clones and leaves some out. The repertoire holds 99,000 or so clones, with over 9% as singletons. The sample consisted of PBMCs. The receptors were sampled from a man between 35 and 55 years old in good health and CMV-seropositive.

The genes are TRBV27 and TRBJ2-2, with a possible D match to TRBD1 (6 bases). Germline-derived CDR1 and CDR2 are MNHEY and SMNVEV (reference sequence). This CDR3 has 16 residues. With 4 bases removed from V and 5 bases from J, the gap between germline ends came to 17 bases. Written as DNA, the CDR3 is TGTGCCAGCAGTTACGCCCGACAGGATGGGACCGGGGAGCTGTTTTTT. This gives the protein CASSYARQDGTGELFF.

This clone appeared a few times. As DNA, the CDR3 is TGTGCCAGCAGTGGGACAACCTACGAGCAGTACTTC. Its protein product is CASSGTTYEQYF. The chain joins TRBV28 to TRBJ2-7; TRBD1 is a possible D gene (6 bases). Germline V gene sequence: CDR1 MDHEN, CDR2 SYDVKM. CDR3 length: 12 residues. V was trimmed by 5 bases and J by 2 bases, leaving 7 bases between them.

The gene calls are TRBV7-3 and TRBJ1-1; D ambiguous. CDR1 and CDR2 (germline): SGHTA, FQGTGA. V was pared by 5 bases and J by 0 bases, with 7 bases between. There are 13 residues in the CDR3. Here the CDR3 DNA reads TGTGCCAGCAGCGCCCACATGAACACTGAAGCTTTCTTT. It codes for CASSAHMNTEAFF.

The rearrangement links TRBV11-2 to TRBJ2-1; 7 bases match TRBD2. The CDR3 runs 15 residues. V lost 2 bases to trimming and J lost 9 bases; unmatched junction nucleotides: 10. Germline lookup yields CDR1 SGHAT and CDR2 FQNNGV. The CDR3 spells CASSLYRGGRGEQFF. CDR3 nucleotide sequence: TGTGCCAGCAGCTTATACCGGGGAGGGCGTGGTGAGCAGTTCTTC. Full variable domain (remainder filled in from reference TRBV11-2 and TRBJ2-1): EAGVAQSPRYKIIEKRQSVAFWCNPISGHATLYWYQQILGQGPKLLIQFQNNGVVDDSQLPKDRFSAERLKGVDSTLKIQPAKLEDSAVYLCASSLYRGGRGEQFFGPGTRLTVL.

The chain has TRBV4-3 and TRBJ2-1; D remains ambiguous. Trimming left V 4 bases short and J 0 bases short, with 7 bases between. Looked up from germline, CDR1 is LGHNA and CDR2 is YSLEER. CDR3 size: 14 residues. The chain's CDR3 is CASSRWSSYNEQFF. CDR3 in DNA: TGCGCCAGCAGCCGGTGGAGCTCCTACAATGAGCAGTTCTTC.

This clone was counted a few times. The chain employs TRBV4-1 and TRBJ2-7, with 7 bases that match TRBD2. CDR3 length: 14 residues. Germline CDR1 MGHRA, CDR2 YSYEKL. The junction had 4 bases not matched to a gene; V was cut back by 3 bases and J by 2 bases. CDR3 residues: CASSQAGATYEQYF. The CDR3 DNA follows: TGCGCCAGCAGCCAGGCGGGAGCCACCTACGAGCAGTACTTC.

The chain has TRBV28 and TRBJ2-3, with D possibly being TRBD2 (5 bases). Trimming removed 4 bases at V and 2 bases at J, with 13 bases between. This CDR3 region has 15 residues. CDR1 and CDR2 from the germline V gene are MDHEN and SYDVKM. The DNA of the CDR3 is TGTGCCAGCAGTTATCGGACTCCGGACACAGATACGCAGTATTTT. This codes for CASSYRTPDTDTQYF.

V is TRBV29-1 and J is TRBJ1-3; tentative D call: TRBD1 (6 bases). The V end lost 6 bases, the J end lost 4 bases, and 13 bases lay between the germline ends. This CDR3 is built from 13 residues. Germline assignment: CDR1 SQVTM and CDR2 ANQGSEA. Here the CDR3 DNA reads TGCAGCGTGCGACAGGCCGGGGGAAACACCATATATTTT. Its translation is CSVRQAGGNTIYF.

This clone showed up just a few times. The chain is built from TRBV7-2 and TRBJ2-7, with TRBD2 matching over 11 bases. The V segment lost 5 bases and the J segment 7 bases; nucleotides outside the gene matches: 4. This CDR3 is 13 amino acids long. In germline, CDR1 is SGHTA, CDR2 FQGNSA. Here the CDR3 reads CASSARLAGEQYF. The CDR3 bases are TGTGCCAGCAGCGCGCGACTAGCGGGGGAGCAGTACTTC.

This clone was picked up a small number of times. V usage is TRBV7-2 and J usage is TRBJ2-7; 12 nucleotides align to TRBD2. The CDR3 covers 17 residues. Germline CDR1 reads SGHTA; CDR2 reads FQGNSA. The trim removed 5 bases at V and 6 bases at J, leaving 14 bases unmatched. CDR3: CASSPAGLAGSMVEQYF. In DNA, the CDR3 is TGTGCCAGCAGCCCGGCGGGACTAGCGGGCTCTATGGTCGAGCAGTACTTC.

This clone was detected a few times. The genes are TRBV7-9 and TRBJ2-1; 7 positions agree with TRBD2. V shed 1 base, J shed 5 bases, and the junction held 5 bases outside the gene matches. CDR1 is SEHNR, CDR2 FQNEAQ, per germline (reference sequence). This CDR3 region has 15 residues. The CDR3 sequence is CASSLGLAENNEQFF. For the CDR3, the DNA is TGTGCCAGCAGCTTAGGGCTAGCGGAGAACAATGAGCAGTTCTTC.

This clone was counted at least ten times. The chain combines TRBV5-4 with TRBJ1-1, with unresolved D. This CDR3 is 16 amino acids long. Looked up from germline, CDR1 is SGHNT and CDR2 is YYREEE (reference sequence). Trimming shortened V by 3 bases and J by 0 bases, and 15 bases separated the two germline ends. As DNA, the CDR3 is TGTGCCAGCAGCTCCTCTCCGAGACACTTGAACACTGAAGCTTTCTTT. Protein product: CASSSSPRHLNTEAFF.

This clone occurred a few times. The chain is built from TRBV30 and TRBJ2-1, with 7 bases identical to TRBD2. V trimming: 0 bases; J trimming: 0 bases; junction bases outside the gene matches: 5. CDR3 size: 16 residues. CDR1 is GTSNPN and CDR2 is SVGIG in the germline V gene (reference sequence). DNA for the CDR3: TGTGCCTGGAGTGTACTAGGCGGGAGCTCCTACAATGAGCAGTTCTTC. Encoded protein: CAWSVLGGSSYNEQFF.

This clone was picked up a small number of times. The chain links TRBV4-1 to TRBJ1-1; weak D call: TRBD1 (5 bases). Germline-derived CDR1 and CDR2 are MGHRA and YSYEKL. The CDR3 is 15 residues long. V lost 2 bases to trimming and J lost 5 bases, with 15 bases between them. The CDR3 DNA reads as TGCGCCAGCAGCCAATCCCTCCAGGGCGATACTGAAGCTTTCTTT. Translating it yields CASSQSLQGDTEAFF.

This clone was seen a few times. The chain carries TRBV7-2 and TRBJ2-7, with TRBD2 matching over 8 bases. CDR1 is SGHTA and CDR2 is FQGNSA in the germline V gene. CDR3 length: 15 amino acids. V dropped 4 bases and J dropped 3; count of bases not matched to a gene: 8. In DNA, the CDR3 is TGTGCCAGCAGCTCCCCGGGACTAGTCCACTACGAGCAGTACTTC. As protein: CASSSPGLVHYEQYF.